The T cell receptor (beta chain) described here comes from a study of blood T cell repertoires in COVID-19. This table comes from immunoSEQ multiplex PCR, and its TCRdb copy is limited to in-frame clones, with some not included. Here the sample spans 200,000 to 250,000 clones, 81% being singletons. The CDR3 totals 17 residues. J is TRBJ2-7 and V is TRBV21-1; the table's D call of TRBD2 was not tested on the DNA. TRBV21-1 represents a pseudogene. The TCR comes from a woman aged 50 to 60 with acute COVID-19. Sequencing input: PBMCs or T cells enriched from blood (not recorded which). The CDR3 DNA reads TGTGCCAGCAGCAAAGTAGGGGCGGGGGATTGCGGCTACGAGCAGTACTTC. Translation: CASSKVGAGDCGYEQYF.